Shown below are 3 T cell receptor beta chains from a single sample sequenced in a study of blood T cell repertoires in COVID-19. The protocol was immunoSEQ multiplex PCR, while the TCRdb copy is restricted to in-frame clones and leaves out a portion. The sample has fewer than 90,000 clones, approximately 88% seen once; the top ten hold approximately 7.4%. The sequenced sample was peripheral blood. Every receptor here comes from a man in his 70s with acute or convalescent COVID-19.

V and J are TRBV28 and TRBJ1-1; TRBD1 agrees at 9 bases. The junction had 10 bases not matched to a gene; V was cut back by 5 bases and J by 0 bases. The CDR3 contains 17 residues. Per germline, CDR1 MDHEN and CDR2 SYDVKM. CDR3: CASSQIQGAKVNTEAFF. CDR3 nucleotides: TGTGCCAGCAGTCAAATACAGGGGGCAAAGGTGAACACTGAAGCTTTCTTT.

In this sample, this clone turned up once. The chain links TRBV4-3 to TRBJ2-2; TRBD2 aligns across 14 bases. The ends lost 4 bases at V and 6 bases at J; junction bases unmatched: 4. This CDR3 comprises 16 residues. Germline-derived CDR1 and CDR2 are LGHNA and YSLEER. CDR3 amino acids: CASSRGTSGRPGELFF. The CDR3 DNA follows: TGCGCCAGCAGCCGTGGGACTAGCGGGAGACCCGGGGAGCTGTTTTTT.

The chain combines TRBV5-6 with TRBJ2-2, with a tentative D call TRBD1 (6 bases). Germline values: CDR1 SGHDT, CDR2 YYEEEE. This CDR3 contains 14 residues. Trimming removed 5 bases from V and 6 bases from J, with 14 bases in between. The CDR3 protein is CASSGQIVSGELFF. CDR3 bases: TGTGCCAGCAGTGGACAGATTGTGTCCGGGGAGCTGTTTTTT. Filled out from reference TRBV5-6 and TRBJ2-2, the complete variable domain reads DAGVTQSPTHLIKTRGQQVTLRCSPKSGHDTVSWYQQALGQGPQFIFQYYEEEERQRGNFPDRFSGHQFPNYSSELNVNALLLGDSALYLCASSGQIVSGELFFGEGSRLTVL.